The T cell receptor (beta chain) described here comes from a study of blood T cells in healthy people across ages. Looking at the study overall: Capture by template switching was about one barcoded beta molecule per two T cells.

Notes on the study in general: Roughly linearly, TCR beta diversity per million T cells fell as age increased. Correlation between TCR beta diversity and naive T cell percentage was strong.

This CDR3 has 14 residues. With 6 bases removed from V and 1 base from J, the gap between germline ends came to 12 bases. Germline V lookup: CDR1 MNHEY, CDR2 SVGAGI. A remark on this clonotype: Its specificity is unknown.

Combining a sample-barcoded 5' primer with a J-beta primer mix, a second PCR ran for about 7 to 12 cycles. A single record per CDR3 protein comes from TCRdb applying MiXCR to the 5' RACE reads. Counted here are some 900,000 distinct CDR3 sequences, roughly 43% occurring once; the ten biggest clones make up roughly 12%. The receptor was isolated from a man in his thirties or forties in good health. The chain joins TRBV6-5 to TRBJ1-1; unclear D gene. The sequenced material came from blood. The CDR3 region has the DNA TGTGCCAGCAGGTCGACTACCCCGAACACTGAAGCTTTCTTT. It translates to CASRSTTPNTEAFF.